This T cell receptor beta chain was recorded in a study of blood T cells in healthy people across ages. Study outcomes and limitations: Per million T cells, TCR beta diversity dropped about linearly as age rose. Higher diversity, along with more naive CD4+ cells, distinguished long-lived donors from aged donors.

Points on this clonotype: Its antigen remains unidentified. This may arise from a read error, as a much more abundant clone is one base away.

Alongside a J-beta primer mix, a sample-barcoded 5' primer served in a second PCR lasting roughly 6 to 11 cycles. TCRdb ran MiXCR on the 5' RACE reads and lists one entry per CDR3 protein. Here the sample spans 1.6 million or so distinct CDR3 sequences, about 35% being singletons. Per sample, a minimum of 6 million PBMCs were isolated. Every sample gave at least 6 micrograms of total RNA when it was extracted. The V gene's germline CDR1 is DFQATT and CDR2 SNEGSKA (reference sequence). The CDR3 consists of 15 residues. Sequenced input: blood. This chain connects TRBV20-1 to TRBJ2-3; 8 bases are shared with TRBD2. The receptor's source is a woman aged 30 to 39 in good health. The CDR3 is CSASRGSGISDAQYF. The CDR3 bases are TGCAGTGCTAGTAGGGGTAGCGGGATCTCAGATGCGCAGTATTTT.